A selection of T cell receptor beta chains follows, all from one sample in a study of T cell changes during pregnancy in multiple sclerosis. Some clones are missing from TCRdb's copy, which holds only in-frame ones; the method was immunoSEQ multiplex PCR. Altogether about 94,000 clones are present, approximately 95% being singletons, with the ten largest covering 0.99%. The sequenced sample was peripheral blood, obtained after pregnancy. All receptors come from a female donor with multiple sclerosis, enrolled in a pregnancy study. The CDR3 runs from the conserved cysteine through the conserved F or W.

TRBV4-1	TRBJ2-7	CASSQDYGTNPYEQYF
TRBV19	TRBJ2-1	CASKGQGDGDEQFF
TRBV7-9	TRBJ1-3	CASSPLGASGGNTIYF
TRBV6-6	TRBJ1-4	CASSSRRGAPNEKLFF
TRBV4-1	TRBJ2-1	CASSPGTGSGLNEQFF
TRBV7-8	TRBJ1-1	CASSFKTSRASADTEAFF
TRBV11-3	TRBJ2-1	CASSLGNGGADEQFF
TRBV5-4	TRBJ2-5	CASSPGIKETQYF
TRBV15	TRBJ1-1	CATSRPQGVGGTEAFF
TRBV7-9	TRBJ2-3	CASTPLDKRDTQYF
TRBV5-6	TRBJ2-4	CASSLQQGAKNIQYF
TRBV5-4	TRBJ2-5	CASSLAASGRFSGTQYF